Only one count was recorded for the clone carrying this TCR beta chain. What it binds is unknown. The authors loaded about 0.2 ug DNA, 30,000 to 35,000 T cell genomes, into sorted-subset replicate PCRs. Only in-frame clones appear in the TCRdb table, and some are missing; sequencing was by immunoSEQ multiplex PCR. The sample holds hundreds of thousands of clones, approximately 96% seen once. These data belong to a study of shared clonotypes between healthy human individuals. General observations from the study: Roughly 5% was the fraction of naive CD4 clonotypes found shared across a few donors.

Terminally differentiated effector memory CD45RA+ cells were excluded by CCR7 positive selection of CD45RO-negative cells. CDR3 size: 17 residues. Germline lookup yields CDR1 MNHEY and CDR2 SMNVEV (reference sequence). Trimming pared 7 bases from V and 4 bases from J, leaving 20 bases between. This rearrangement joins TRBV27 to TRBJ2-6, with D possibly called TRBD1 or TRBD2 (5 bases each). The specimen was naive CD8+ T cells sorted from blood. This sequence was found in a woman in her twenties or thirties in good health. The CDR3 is CASKRGRGLGGANVLTF. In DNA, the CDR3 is TGTGCCAGCAAAAGGGGTCGAGGGTTGGGCGGGGCCAACGTCCTGACTTTC.